This T cell receptor beta chain comes out of a study of blood T cell repertoires in COVID-19. Looking at the study overall: Sources were T cells, B-cell-depleted T cells, or PBMCs; the material itself was cDNA or gDNA.

Here immunoSEQ multiplex PCR was the method, and the copy in TCRdb shows in-frame clones only, minus some. The sample includes more than 80,000 clones, 70% to 90% of them seen just once. Trimming shortened V by 1 base and J by 5 bases, and 8 bases separated the two germline ends. CDR3 size: 13 residues. The germline CDR1 and CDR2 sequences are SGHTA and FQGNSA. Specimen: peripheral blood. The sequence was obtained from a woman older than 75 with COVID-19, enrolled during active disease. The chain combines TRBV7-2 with TRBJ2-5; D ambiguous. In DNA form, the CDR3 reads TGTGCCAGCAGCTTAGGGGCGCTTGAGACCCAGTACTTC. The encoded protein is CASSLGALETQYF.